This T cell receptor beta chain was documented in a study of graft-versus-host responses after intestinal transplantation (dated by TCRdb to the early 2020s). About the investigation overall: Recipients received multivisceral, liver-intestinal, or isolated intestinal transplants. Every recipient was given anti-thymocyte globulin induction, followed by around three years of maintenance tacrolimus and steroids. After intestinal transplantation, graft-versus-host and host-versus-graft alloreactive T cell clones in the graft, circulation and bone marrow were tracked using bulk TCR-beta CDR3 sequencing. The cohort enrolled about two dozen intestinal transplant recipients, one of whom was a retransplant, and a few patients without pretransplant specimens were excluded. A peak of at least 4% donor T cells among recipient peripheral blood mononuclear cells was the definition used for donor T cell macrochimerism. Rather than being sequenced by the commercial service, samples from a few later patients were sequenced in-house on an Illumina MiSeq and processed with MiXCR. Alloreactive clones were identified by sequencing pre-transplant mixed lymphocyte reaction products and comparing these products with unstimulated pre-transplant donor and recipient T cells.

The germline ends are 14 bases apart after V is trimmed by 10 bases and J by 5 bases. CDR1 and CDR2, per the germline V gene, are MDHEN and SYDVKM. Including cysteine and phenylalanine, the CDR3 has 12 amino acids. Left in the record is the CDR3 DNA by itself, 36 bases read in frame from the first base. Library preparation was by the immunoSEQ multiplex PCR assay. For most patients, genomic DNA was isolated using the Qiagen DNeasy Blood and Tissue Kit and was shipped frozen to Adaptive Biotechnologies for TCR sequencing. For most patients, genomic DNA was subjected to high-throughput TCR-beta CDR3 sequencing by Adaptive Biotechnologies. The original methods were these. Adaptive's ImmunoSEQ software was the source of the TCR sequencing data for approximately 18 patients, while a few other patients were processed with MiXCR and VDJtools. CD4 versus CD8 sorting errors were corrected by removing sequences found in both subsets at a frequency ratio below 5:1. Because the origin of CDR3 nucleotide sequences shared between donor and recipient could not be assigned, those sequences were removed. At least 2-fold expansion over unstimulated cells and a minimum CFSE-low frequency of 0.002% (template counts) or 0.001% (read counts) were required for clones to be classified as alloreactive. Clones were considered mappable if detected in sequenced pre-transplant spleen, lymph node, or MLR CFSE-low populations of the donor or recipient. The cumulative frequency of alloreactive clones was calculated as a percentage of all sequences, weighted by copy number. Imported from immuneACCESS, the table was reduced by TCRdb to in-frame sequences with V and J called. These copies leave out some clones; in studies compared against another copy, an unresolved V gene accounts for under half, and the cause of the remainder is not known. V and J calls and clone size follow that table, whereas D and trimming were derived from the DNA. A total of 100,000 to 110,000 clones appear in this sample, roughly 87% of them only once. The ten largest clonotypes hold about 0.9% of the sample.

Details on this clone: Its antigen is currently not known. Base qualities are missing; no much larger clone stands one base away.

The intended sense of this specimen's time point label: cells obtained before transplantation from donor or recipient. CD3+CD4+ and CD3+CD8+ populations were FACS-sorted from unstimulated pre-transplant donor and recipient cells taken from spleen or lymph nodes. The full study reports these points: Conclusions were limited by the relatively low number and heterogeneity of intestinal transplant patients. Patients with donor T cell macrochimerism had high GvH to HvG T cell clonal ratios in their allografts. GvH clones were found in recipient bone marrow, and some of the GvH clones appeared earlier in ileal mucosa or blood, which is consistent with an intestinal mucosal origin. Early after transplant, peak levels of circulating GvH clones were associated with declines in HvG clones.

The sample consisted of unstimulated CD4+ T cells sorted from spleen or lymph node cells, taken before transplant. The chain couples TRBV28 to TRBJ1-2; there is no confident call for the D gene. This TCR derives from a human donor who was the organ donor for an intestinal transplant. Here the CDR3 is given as CATTGWEYGYTF. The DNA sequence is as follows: TGTGCCACCACCGGTTGGGAGTATGGCTACACCTTC.